This T cell receptor (beta chain) was found in a study of T cell repertoires in cytomegalovirus infection (dated by TCRdb to between 2019 and 2020). Looking at the study overall: Peptide stimulations targeted recently identified HLA-C-restricted CMV epitopes, whose presentation resists viral immunomodulation, together with well-studied HLA-B-restricted epitopes. Donor HLA type was relevant to the analysis, as public TCR beta signatures indicated carriage of CMV infection together with the matching HLA type. The paper as a whole reports these results and caveats: Carriers of CMV infection plus the relevant HLA type were discriminated by the cumulative frequency of public TCR beta family members in the study cohort and in an independent roughly 340-donor cohort. The ex vivo response was dominated by HLA-C-restricted CMV-specific TCR beta clonotypes, and the single most frequent clonotype in two of eight donors was supplied by these HLA-C-restricted clonotypes.

Sequencing relied on an Illumina HiSeq 1500. The public reads were reanalyzed by TCRdb: fastp trimming at Q25, MiXCR alignment, in-frame beta chains only. Every distinct CDR3 protein forms one entry, paired with its most common genes and DNA. Across this sample there are tens of thousands of distinct CDR3 sequences, with around 43% seen only once. The ten largest clones add up to approximately 94% of the sample. This specimen's treatment or condition label, per the study, means: in vitro stimulation with specific CMV peptide epitopes to enrich CMV-specific T cells. In the case of this clonotype: Which antigen it targets is not known. Base qualities are not provided; no much larger clone lies one nucleotide away.

Sequences SNHLY (CDR1) and FYNNEI (CDR2) are obtained from the germline V gene. V is shortened by 8 bases, J by 6 bases, and the region joining them spans 28 bases. The CDR3 has 18 amino acids, counting the end cysteine and phenylalanine. Of all the DNA, just the CDR3 is kept, 54 bases in frame from base 1. The sequence joins TRBV2 to TRBJ1-4; tentative D gene TRBD1, with 6 bases matching. The sequenced sample was CD8+ T cells from cultured PBMCs, obtained from culture after CMV antigen stimulation. This TCR was sampled from a human donor in good health (CMV status not recorded). Some clones in this sample may be carry-over from other donors' samples. The CDR3 is CASGGNPRNREEDEKLFF. The DNA reads TGTGCCAGCGGGGGAAACCCTCGAAACAGGGAGGAGGATGAAAAACTGTTTTTT.